The 6 T cell receptor beta chains in this list originate from one sample, sequenced in a study of radiotherapy plus CTLA-4 blockade in lung cancer. Method: immunoSEQ multiplex PCR; TCRdb's copy keeps in-frame clones and lacks some. In the table there are around 44,000 clones, roughly 90% of which are singletons. Sequences were derived from peripheral blood, sampled from a patient treated with radiotherapy plus ipilimumab. Source of these receptors: a human donor with non-small cell lung cancer that progressed on radiotherapy plus ipilimumab. Some clones in this sample may be carry-over from other donors' samples.

This chain uses TRBV7-2 with TRBJ2-1, with TRBD2 identical over 12 bases. J gave up 0 bases and V 3 bases, and 3 bases lay outside the gene matches. Per the germline V gene, CDR1 is SGHTA and CDR2 is FQGNSA. This CDR3 is 17 amino acids long. CDR3 DNA: TGTGCCAGCAGCTTCCTGGGACTAGCGGGCTCCTACAATGAGCAGTTCTTC. Its translation: CASSFLGLAGSYNEQFF.

This chain uses TRBV6-1 with TRBJ1-6, with 10 bases aligning to TRBD1. Germline CDR1 reads MNHNS; CDR2 reads SASEGT. The CDR3 runs to 15 residues. Losses at the gene ends were 3 bases for V and 8 bases for J; bases not matched to a gene: 4. CDR3 DNA sequence: TGTGCCAGCAGTGACTTAGGACAGGGGGATTCACCCCTCCACTTT. Its translation is CASSDLGQGDSPLHF.

The V gene is TRBV14, the J gene TRBJ1-1; unclear D gene. Germline lookup yields CDR1 SGHDN and CDR2 FVKESK. CDR3 length: 12 residues. V dropped 2 bases and J dropped 2 bases, with 3 bases sitting between them. The CDR3 sequence: CASSQTNTEAFF. CDR3 sequence (DNA): TGTGCCAGCAGCCAAACAAACACTGAAGCTTTCTTT. Complete variable domain (other parts from reference TRBV14 and TRBJ1-1): EAGVTQFPSHSVIEKGQTVTLRCDPISGHDNLYWYRRVMGKEIKFLLHFVKESKQDESGMPNNRFLAERTGGTYSTLKVQPAELEDSGVYFCASSQTNTEAFFGQGTRLTVV.

V usage is TRBV12-5 and J usage is TRBJ2-5; perhaps TRBD2 as D (6 bases). The V gene's germline CDR1 is LGHNT and CDR2 FRNRAP. V gave up 6 bases and J gave up 6 bases, with 11 bases separating them. This CDR3 comprises 12 residues. The DNA of the CDR3 is TGTGCTAGTGGGGAGGGGAGCCAGACCCAGTACTTC. The encoded protein is CASGEGSQTQYF.

The V gene is TRBV5-1, the J gene TRBJ2-1, with D uncertain. Germline values: CDR1 SGHRS, CDR2 YFSETQ. Trimming removed 2 bases from V and 3 bases from J, with 3 bases in between. This CDR3 comprises 12 residues. CDR3 sequence: CASSFNYNEQFF. CDR3 bases: TGCGCCAGCAGCTTTAACTACAATGAGCAGTTCTTC.

The CDR3 DNA reads as TGTGCCAGCAGTATCGAGTCAGGAGGCCAGCCCCAGCATTTT. It translates to CASSIESGGQPQHF. This chain links TRBV2 with TRBJ1-5; D is uncertain. V was pared by 5 bases and J by 7 bases, with 15 bases between. This CDR3 has 14 residues. The germline CDR1 and CDR2 sequences are SNHLY and FYNNEI.